This paragraph reports one TCR beta chain. Its cognate antigen is unknown. Profiling relied on immunoSEQ multiplex PCR, and the TCRdb table lists in-frame clones only, not all of them. Of 110,000 to 150,000 clones in the sample, approximately 92% were seen once. The sample is drawn from a study of T cell responses to AZD1222 COVID-19 vaccine. The wider study: Some second doses came at about 4 weeks and others at about 12 weeks; these were pooled. Study-level findings and limits: Spike-wide vaccine-associated CD4 TCRs dominated at 160-218 and 743-854.

The CDR3 extends over 13 amino acids. Germline-derived CDR1 and CDR2 are LNHDA and SQIVND (reference sequence). Between the trimmed V and J ends, which lost 5 bases and 15 bases, there was a span of 20 bases. The chain uses TRBV19 and TRBJ2-1; D perhaps matches TRBD2 (5 bases). The source of this sequence is an adult in good health. The sequences come from peripheral blood, collected on day 0 of AZD1222 vaccination. As DNA, the CDR3 is TGTGCCAGTAGTCCCGATGGACTTAGACCCTTGTTCTTC. Its translation is CASSPDGLRPLFF.